This passage covers 25 T cell receptor beta chains from one sample sequenced in a study of molecular identifiers for immune sequencing clone quantification. One entry per CDR3 protein results from TCRdb running MiXCR on the PCR reads. The sample has some 320,000 distinct CDR3 sequences, roughly a quarter seen once. The sequencing input was naive CD8+ T cells from blood, with Jurkat cell RNA spiked in. Subset reported: FACS-sorted CD8+CD4-CCR7+CD45RA+ naive T cells. All receptors derive from a human donor in good health. Some libraries in this study had Jurkat cell RNA spiked in.

The V and J genes are TRBV19 and TRBJ2-1; D uncertain. The CDR3 is 13 amino acids. Trimming stripped 0 bases from V and 3 bases from J, with 3 bases between. Germline CDR1 is LNHDA and CDR2 is SQIVND (reference sequence). In DNA, the CDR3 is TGTGCCAGTAGTATAGATCGCTACAATGAGCAGTTCTTC. This sequence encodes CASSIDRYNEQFF.

This clonotype was picked up a small number of times. J is TRBJ1-1 and V is TRBV9, with D unresolved. The CDR3 spans 14 residues. Germline loops: CDR1 SGDLS, CDR2 YYNGEE. V lost 0 bases to trimming and J lost 1 base, with 7 bases between them. The CDR3 nucleotides are TGTGCCAGCAGCGTAGCTGAGTGGAACACTGAAGCTTTCTTT. This sequence encodes CASSVAEWNTEAFF.

Many counts were recorded for this clonotype. The chain combines TRBV14 with TRBJ2-3; D is unresolved. Germline V gene sequence: CDR1 SGHDN, CDR2 FVKESK. The CDR3 is made up of 15 amino acids. V was cut by 0 bases and J by 0 bases, with 7 bases left in between. CDR3 in DNA: TGTGCCAGCAGCCAAGAAAGGTCCAGCACAGATACGCAGTATTTT. This gives the protein CASSQERSSTDTQYF.

This clonotype showed up just a few times. This chain connects TRBV14 to TRBJ2-7; either TRBD1 or TRBD2 may supply D (6 bases each). Germline-derived CDR1 and CDR2 are SGHDN and FVKESK. Deletions cut 6 bases from V and 6 bases from J, with 18 bases between. This CDR3 contains 14 residues. CDR3 in amino acids: CASSVKRGRVEQYF. CDR3 nucleotides: TGTGCCAGCAGTGTTAAACGGGGGCGGGTCGAGCAGTACTTC.

This rearrangement joins TRBV7-9 to TRBJ2-5; D is undetermined. This CDR3 is 14 amino acids long. The germline gives CDR1 SEHNR, CDR2 FQNEAQ (reference sequence). V was pared by 5 bases and J by 2 bases, with 12 bases between. The CDR3 nucleotides read TGTGCCAGCAGCCTCGGACGGAAACAAGAGACCCAGTACTTC. Its translation is CASSLGRKQETQYF.

In regard to this clonotype: Because it lacks the conserved phenylalanine or tryptophan at the end, this CDR3 is likely a read error. The chain uses TRBV6-2 or TRBV6-3 and TRBJ2-5; maybe TRBD2 (5 bases). The germline V gene has CDR1 MNHEY and CDR2 SVGEGT. The CDR3 consists of 13 residues. Trimming took off 3 bases at V and 4 bases at J, with 9 bases between the two ends. CDR3 in amino acids: CASSYSAPETQYL. CDR3 nucleotides: TGTGCCAGCAGTTATAGCGCCCCAGAGACCCAGTACTTA.

This clonotype was counted ten times or more. The chain recombines TRBV30 with TRBJ1-1; D might be TRBD1 (5 bases). V shed 0 bases and J shed 2 bases, with 10 bases lying between them. This CDR3 is 14 amino acids long. Per the germline V gene, CDR1 is GTSNPN and CDR2 is SVGIG (reference sequence). CDR3 nucleotide sequence: TGTGCCTGGAGTGTATTAAGGGACAACACTGAAGCTTTCTTT. Protein sequence: CAWSVLRDNTEAFF. The complete variable domain, with remaining parts taken from reference TRBV30 and TRBJ1-1, reads SQTIHQWPATLVQPVGSPLSLECTVEGTSNPNLYWYRQAAGRGLQLLFYSVGIGQISSEVPQNLSASRPQDRQFILSSKKLLLSDSGFYLCAWSVLRDNTEAFFGQGTRLTVV.

V is TRBV6-5 and J is TRBJ2-6, with TRBD1 as a possible D gene (5 bases). Germline V gene sequence: CDR1 MNHEY, CDR2 SVGAGI. With 6 bases removed from V and 2 bases from J, the gap between germline ends came to 8 bases. This CDR3 spans 14 amino acids. The CDR3 loop reads CASSDSAGANVLTF. As DNA, the CDR3 is TGTGCCAGCAGCGACAGCGCTGGGGCCAACGTCCTGACTTTC.

The chain couples TRBV27 to TRBJ2-2, with 11 bases aligning to TRBD1. The CDR3 has 16 residues. CDR1 and CDR2 (germline): MNHEY, SMNVEV (reference sequence). The junction had 5 bases not matched to a gene; V was cut back by 5 bases and J by 3 bases. CDR3 loop: CASSPRTGGYTGELFF. The DNA of the CDR3 is TGTGCCAGCAGTCCTCGGACAGGGGGCTACACCGGGGAGCTGTTTTTT.

This clonotype was observed a few times. J is TRBJ1-1 and V is TRBV7-3, with 9 nucleotides matching TRBD1. The CDR3 totals 13 residues. Germline V lookup: CDR1 SGHTA, CDR2 FQGTGA. V shed 5 bases, J shed 7 bases, and the junction held 5 bases outside the gene matches. The CDR3 loop reads CASSLQGAYEAFF. The CDR3 DNA is TGTGCCAGCAGCCTACAGGGGGCATATGAAGCTTTCTTT.

On this clonotype itself: This may be a read error: a much more frequent sequence differs by one nucleotide. The rearrangement links TRBV7-9 to TRBJ2-7; 7 bases line up with TRBD1. J was trimmed by 5 bases and V by 2 bases; bases with no gene match: 3. This CDR3 has 13 amino acids. CDR1 and CDR2 (germline): SEHNR, FQNEAQ (reference sequence). CDR3 amino acids: CASSLTGEHEQYF. The CDR3 region has the DNA TGTGCCAGCAGCTTAACAGGGGAGCACGAGCAGTACTTC.

Many counts were recorded for this clonotype. The rearrangement joins TRBV9 to TRBJ2-5; perhaps D is TRBD1 or TRBD2 (6 bases each). Looked up from germline, CDR1 is SGDLS and CDR2 is YYNGEE. The length of the CDR3 is 17 residues. The ends were cut back, 3 bases at V and 1 base at J, with 19 bases in the middle. The CDR3 DNA reads TGTGCCAGCAGCGGAGAGAGAGGGGGACTGATCCAAGAGACCCAGTACTTC. This codes for CASSGERGGLIQETQYF.

The table lists this clonotype with many counts. The J gene is TRBJ2-7, the V gene TRBV5-1; tentative D call: TRBD2 (5 bases). Germline loops: CDR1 SGHRS, CDR2 YFSETQ. Trimming removed 0 bases at V and 3 bases at J, with 13 bases between. The CDR3 is 15 amino acids. The CDR3 coding sequence is TGCGCCAGCAGCTTGGCCAGAGGGAGAGTCTACGAGCAGTACTTC. Protein: CASSLARGRVYEQYF.

This clonotype was counted many times. V usage is TRBV7-8 and J usage is TRBJ2-3, with 8 bases identical to TRBD2. The CDR3 is made up of 15 amino acids. Germline V gene lookup returns CDR1 SGHVS and CDR2 FQNEAQ. V was clipped by 1 base and J by 8 bases; unmatched bases: 8. The CDR3 DNA follows: TGTGCCAGCAGCTTAGAAGGGGCCGGGGGGGGTACGCAGTATTTT. Residues: CASSLEGAGGGTQYF.

This chain links TRBV28 with TRBJ1-1; D might be TRBD1 (5 bases). In germline, CDR1 is MDHEN, CDR2 SYDVKM. The CDR3 runs 15 residues. Trimming cost V 2 bases and J 4 bases, with 14 bases left between them. The CDR3 loop is CASSLKAQGLTEAFF. The CDR3 DNA follows: TGTGCCAGCAGTTTAAAGGCGCAGGGTCTCACTGAAGCTTTCTTT.

There are a few counts of this clonotype. The chain combines TRBV27 with TRBJ2-1, with 10 bases lining up with TRBD2. The CDR3 runs to 15 residues. V was clipped by 5 bases and J by 2 bases; unmatched bases: 3. Per germline, CDR1 MNHEY and CDR2 SMNVEV (reference sequence). CDR3 in amino acids: CASSQLAGTYNEQFF. The CDR3 DNA reads as TGTGCCAGCAGTCAACTAGCGGGGACCTACAATGAGCAGTTCTTC.

This clonotype occurred a few times. This rearrangement joins TRBV29-1 to TRBJ2-5; no clear D gene. The germline gives CDR1 SQVTM, CDR2 ANQGSEA. This CDR3 region has 16 residues. The ends were cut back, 0 bases at V and 2 bases at J, with 16 bases in the middle. CDR3 in amino acids: CSVEDESAGWQETQYF. The CDR3 nucleotides are TGCAGCGTTGAAGATGAATCCGCCGGGTGGCAAGAGACCCAGTACTTC. The whole variable domain, remainder taken from reference TRBV29-1 and TRBJ2-5, is SAVISQKPSRDICQRGTSLTIQCQVDSQVTMMFWYRQQPGQSLTLIATANQGSEATYESGFVIDKFPISRPNLTFSTLTVSNMSPEDSSIYLCSVEDESAGWQETQYFGPGTRLLVL.

This clonotype was picked up a small number of times. The rearrangement uses TRBV6-5 and TRBJ2-3, with 13 bases fitting TRBD2. Germline loops: CDR1 MNHEY, CDR2 SVGAGI. The V segment lost 1 base and the J segment 10 bases; nucleotides outside the gene matches: 17. The CDR3 contains 19 residues. The CDR3 region is CASSYYSLGGLAGPEAQYF. The CDR3 nucleotides read TGTGCCAGCAGTTACTACTCCCTAGGGGGACTAGCGGGACCTGAGGCGCAGTATTTT.

In this sample, this clonotype turned up many times. The rearrangement joins TRBV29-1 to TRBJ1-2; no definite D call. CDR1 is SQVTM, CDR2 ANQGSEA, per germline. The CDR3 is 11 amino acids. V dropped 6 bases and J dropped 7 bases, with 12 bases sitting between them. Here the CDR3 DNA reads TGCAGCGTGAGTGATCCCGCTGGCTACACCTTC. Its protein product is CSVSDPAGYTF.

This clonotype was seen a handful of times. The rearrangement links TRBV14 to TRBJ1-2; unclear D gene. Trimming took off 1 base at V and 3 bases at J, with 6 bases between the two ends. There are 13 residues in the CDR3. Germline assignment: CDR1 SGHDN and CDR2 FVKESK. The CDR3 bases are TGTGCCAGCAGCCAAGCCGGGGACTATGGCTACACCTTC. As protein: CASSQAGDYGYTF.

This clonotype was found a few times. The gene calls are TRBV11-2 and TRBJ2-2; 8 bases agree with TRBD2. V shed 5 bases, J shed 6 bases, and the junction held 14 bases outside the gene matches. In germline, CDR1 is SGHAT, CDR2 FQNNGV. This CDR3 is built from 17 residues. The CDR3 sequence: CASSPTLRIGGAGELFF. The DNA of the CDR3 is TGTGCCAGCAGCCCAACATTGCGGATCGGGGGGGCCGGGGAGCTGTTTTTT.

As regards this clonotype: Since a much larger clone is just one base distant, this may be a read error. The chain is built from TRBV9 and TRBJ2-3; unclear D gene. The CDR3 has 19 amino acids. Looked up from germline, CDR1 is SGDLS and CDR2 is YYNGEE. In DNA form, the CDR3 reads TGTGCCAGCAGCGTAGCGTCCCTTTTCGGAGATTATGGCACAGATACGCGGTATTTT. It specifies CASSVASLFGDYGTDTRYF.

V and J are TRBV9 and TRBJ1-3; perhaps TRBD1 as D (5 bases). Germline V gene sequence: CDR1 SGDLS, CDR2 YYNGEE. This CDR3 contains 15 residues. Trimming cost V 2 bases and J 3 bases, with 12 bases left between them. CDR3 sequence (DNA): TGTGCCAGCAGCGTTTTGGGGGAATATGGAAACACCATATATTTT. Translation: CASSVLGEYGNTIYF. Variable domain in full (rest from reference TRBV9 and TRBJ1-3): DSGVTQTPKHLITATGQRVTLRCSPRSGDLSVYWYQQSLDQGLQFLIQYYNGEERAKGNILERFSAQQFPDLHSELNLSSLELGDSALYFCASSVLGEYGNTIYFGEGSWLTVV.

This chain links TRBV4-3 with TRBJ2-1, with 7 positions matching TRBD2. The CDR3 loop spans 16 amino acids. Per the germline V gene, CDR1 is LGHNA and CDR2 is YSLEER. The trim removed 4 bases at V and 0 bases at J, leaving 6 bases unmatched. The CDR3 DNA reads as TGCGCCAGCAGCCGTAGCGGGTCGAGCTCCTACAATGAGCAGTTCTTC. Translation: CASSRSGSSSYNEQFF.

About this clonotype: A much larger clone differs from this one at a single base, so this may be a read error. This sequence joins TRBV6-2 or TRBV6-3 and TRBJ2-3, with 12 nucleotides matching TRBD2. Germline V gives CDR1 MNHEY, CDR2 SVGEGT. This CDR3 comprises 14 residues. CDR3 DNA: TGTGCCAGCTCTAGCGGGGGGGCAACAGCTACGCAGTATTTT. Translation: CASSSGGATATQYF.